This TCR beta chain comes out of a study of tumor and adjacent non-tumor tissue in lung cancer. Study outcomes and limitations: Top 100 clones took a larger repertoire share in normal lung.

Per germline, CDR1 SGHAT and CDR2 FQNNGV. The CDR3 sequence is 17 residues long. On this clonotype: The antigen remains undetermined. Possible read error: a much larger clone is one base away.

No cell sorting was done before RNA was extracted from the tissue. The normal lung tissue was taken more than 3 cm from the tumor edge. A modified ARM-PCR protocol with three rounds of nested PCR amplified TCRbeta. From the multiplex PCR reads, TCRdb called clonotypes with MiXCR, one entry per CDR3 protein. The repertoire holds roughly 75,000 distinct CDR3 sequences, with around 70% as singletons. The receptor was isolated from a woman in her 50s with non-small cell lung cancer. The sample consisted of distant non-tumor lung tissue. The genes are TRBV11-2 and TRBJ2-2, with D possibly being TRBD2 (6 bases). CDR3 loop: CASNLEMGGFYTGELFF. CDR3 nucleotide sequence: TGTGCCAGCAACTTAGAGATGGGGGGTTTTTACACCGGGGAGCTGTTTTTT.